Listed here are 30 T cell receptor beta chains from one sample, sequenced in a study of cytomegalovirus exposure and HLA in healthy donors. Primers for the PCR totalled 60 Vbeta and 13 Jbeta. Only in-frame clones appear in the TCRdb table, and some are missing; sequencing was by immunoSEQ multiplex PCR. The repertoire has about 160,000 clones, approximately 78% of them found once; the top ten carry around 0.97%. Sequences were obtained from PBMCs. The source of these receptors is a girl between 2 and 10 years old in good health and CMV-seropositive.

This clone was observed a few times. The rearrangement joins TRBV12-5 to TRBJ1-2; the D gene is possibly TRBD1 (5 bases). The V gene lost 7 bases and the J gene lost 5 bases, with 11 bases spanning the gap. The CDR3 consists of 12 residues. Germline loops: CDR1 LGHNT, CDR2 FRNRAP. The CDR3 nucleotides are TGTGCTAGTGCCTGGGGGGAATATGGCTACACCTTC. Its protein is CASAWGEYGYTF.

The chain couples TRBV7-6 to TRBJ2-2, with D unclear. This CDR3 spans 13 amino acids. With 1 base removed from V and 4 bases from J, the gap between germline ends came to 4 bases. The V gene's germline CDR1 is SGHVS and CDR2 FNYEAQ. This chain's CDR3 is CASSLGGTGELFF. The CDR3 nucleotides are TGTGCCAGCAGCTTAGGCGGCACCGGGGAGCTGTTTTTT.

This clone was found once. The V call is TRBV7-3, the J call TRBJ2-7; 7 nucleotides line up with TRBD2. V shed 5 bases and J 0 bases; nucleotides not matched to a gene: 10. CDR3 length: 16 amino acids. Germline V lookup: CDR1 SGHTA, CDR2 FQGTGA. The CDR3 loop reads CASSPVGGASSYEQYF. The DNA for the CDR3 is TGTGCCAGCAGCCCGGTGGGAGGGGCAAGCTCCTACGAGCAGTACTTC. The whole variable domain, filled in from reference TRBV7-3 and TRBJ2-7, reads GAGVSQTPSNKVTEKGKYVELRCDPISGHTALYWYRQSLGQGPEFLIYFQGTGAADDSGLPNDRFFAVRPEGSVSTLKIQRTERGDSAVYLCASSPVGGASSYEQYFGPGTRLTVT.

The chain employs TRBV2 and TRBJ2-3; D might be TRBD2 (5 bases). Germline V gene sequence: CDR1 SNHLY, CDR2 FYNNEI. The CDR3 extends over 13 amino acids. V lost 4 bases and J lost 4, with 9 bases in between. The CDR3 DNA follows: TGTGCCAGCAGTGTTCTAGCCGCAGATACGCAGTATTTT. Its protein product is CASSVLAADTQYF. The full variable domain, in which reference TRBV2 and TRBJ2-3 provide the parts outside the CDR3, is EPEVTQTPSHQVTQMGQEVILRCVPISNHLYFYWYRQILGQKVEFLVSFYNNEISEKSEIFDDQFSVERPDGSNFTLKIRSTKLEDSAMYFCASSVLAADTQYFGPGTRLTVL.

This rearrangement joins TRBV14 to TRBJ2-7; 16 nucleotides align to TRBD2. The junction had 7 bases not matched to a gene; V was cut back by 4 bases and J by 4 bases. CDR1 SGHDN and CDR2 FVKESK come from the germline V gene. This CDR3 spans 17 amino acids. CDR3 loop: CASSLGTSGRARYEQYF. Written as DNA, the CDR3 is TGTGCCAGCAGCCTTGGGACTAGCGGGAGGGCCAGGTACGAGCAGTACTTC.

The chain uses TRBV4-2 and TRBJ2-1, with a possible D match to TRBD2 (6 bases). CDR3 length: 17 amino acids. The V gene's germline CDR1 is LGHNA and CDR2 YNFKEQ. Trimming pared 3 bases from V and 4 bases from J, leaving 19 bases between. The CDR3 DNA reads as TGTGCCAGCAGCCAGATTTCTCGACTAGTAATTTACAATGAGCAGTTCTTC. Its translation: CASSQISRLVIYNEQFF.

There are a few counts of this clone. V and J are TRBV5-4 and TRBJ2-4; D is perhaps TRBD2 (6 bases). V was cut by 10 bases and J by 9 bases, with 20 bases left in between. CDR1 is SGHNT and CDR2 is YYREEE in the germline V gene (reference sequence). The CDR3 consists of 13 residues. Here the CDR3 DNA reads TGTGCCTGGGGTGCGCGGGATGGCGTCATTCAGTACTTC. It yields the protein CAWGARDGVIQYF.

V usage is TRBV5-4 and J usage is TRBJ2-2; 7 bases match TRBD1. The CDR3 runs to 17 residues. J was trimmed by 5 bases and V by 4 bases; bases with no gene match: 14. The V gene's germline CDR1 is SGHNT and CDR2 YYREEE (reference sequence). CDR3 DNA sequence: TGTGCCAGCAGCCCCGGGAAAACAGGGGACCTTACCGGGGAGCTGTTTTTT. Translated: CASSPGKTGDLTGELFF.

The chain recombines TRBV4-1 with TRBJ2-5; 7 bases fit TRBD2. This CDR3 region has 17 residues. The V segment lost 1 base and the J segment 7 bases; nucleotides outside the gene matches: 15. Germline values: CDR1 MGHRA, CDR2 YSYEKL. Written as DNA, the CDR3 is TGCGCCAGCAGCCAAGGGGGAGGGCTAGCGGAGGGATGGACCCAGTACTTC. Its translation: CASSQGGGLAEGWTQYF.

The V gene is TRBV28, the J gene TRBJ2-3; TRBD1 matches 7 bases. Germline-derived CDR1 and CDR2 are MDHEN and SYDVKM. The length of the CDR3 is 15 residues. J gave up 2 bases and V 5 bases, and 7 bases lay outside the gene matches. This chain's CDR3 is CASSTRQGFTDTQYF. The CDR3 DNA reads as TGTGCCAGCAGTACCCGACAGGGCTTCACAGATACGCAGTATTTT.

This clone was observed a few times. The identical CDR3 is also encoded by other nucleotide sequences in the sample. The chain combines TRBV7-9 with TRBJ2-7, with a possible D match to TRBD1 (6 bases). V lost 2 bases, J lost 4 bases, and 9 bases lay in between. Germline CDR1 SEHNR, CDR2 FQNEAQ (reference sequence). The CDR3 contains 13 residues. The CDR3 bases are TGTGCCAGCAGCTTACAAGGGGGTTACGAGCAGTACTTC. Its protein is CASSLQGGYEQYF.

The gene calls are TRBV30 and TRBJ2-5, with D perhaps matching TRBD1 (5 bases). The CDR3 extends over 11 amino acids. Per the germline V gene, CDR1 is GTSNPN and CDR2 is SVGIG (reference sequence). Trimming removed 4 bases from V and 7 bases from J, with 10 bases in between. CDR3 region: CAWTSQGTQYF. As DNA, the CDR3 is TGTGCCTGGACGAGCCAGGGGACCCAGTACTTC.

V is TRBV19 and J is TRBJ2-7; TRBD1 matches 9 bases. This CDR3 region has 14 residues. CDR1 is LNHDA and CDR2 is SQIVND in the germline V gene (reference sequence). The V and J ends lost 3 bases and 3 bases, in that order; junction bases with no gene match: 3. Here the CDR3 DNA reads TGTGCCAGTAGTATCGGGACAGGGTTCTACGAGCAGTACTTC. Its translation is CASSIGTGFYEQYF.

This clone has a single count. CDR3 sequence (DNA): TGTGCCAGCAGGGGGAGGATGGACACTGAAGCTTTCTTT. It is translated as CASRGRMDTEAFF. V usage is TRBV28 and J usage is TRBJ1-1, with D hard to call. The CDR3 runs to 13 residues. Looked up from germline, CDR1 is MDHEN and CDR2 is SYDVKM. V shed 6 bases and J shed 3 bases, with 11 bases lying between them.

The genes are TRBV4-1 and TRBJ1-4, with a tentative D call TRBD1 (6 bases). Germline CDR1 reads MGHRA; CDR2 reads YSYEKL. The V and J ends lost 0 bases and 0 bases respectively, with 11 bases between them. The length of the CDR3 is 17 residues. As DNA, the CDR3 is TGCGCCAGCAGCCAAGAGGGGGCTGGGGCAACTAATGAAAAACTGTTTTTT. This translates into CASSQEGAGATNEKLFF.

V and J are TRBV7-2 and TRBJ2-7; D perhaps matches TRBD2 (6 bases). Germline loops: CDR1 SGHTA, CDR2 FQGNSA. V lost 5 bases, J lost 0 bases, and 14 bases lay in between. CDR3 length equals 15 residues. The CDR3 DNA reads TGTGCCAGCAGCCGCTGGGACGGGAGCTCCTACGAGCAGTACTTC. Its translation is CASSRWDGSSYEQYF.

The V gene is TRBV5-1, the J gene TRBJ2-7; 9 bases align to TRBD2. From germline, CDR1 is SGHRS and CDR2 YFSETQ. Unmatched junction bases numbered 7, after V lost 5 bases and J lost 7 bases. The CDR3 runs to 13 residues. The CDR3 sequence is CASRVAGAREQYF. As DNA, the CDR3 is TGCGCCAGCAGAGTAGCGGGAGCGAGGGAGCAGTACTTC.

V is TRBV30 and J is TRBJ2-7; 7 bases align to TRBD2. Germline lookup yields CDR1 GTSNPN and CDR2 SVGIG (reference sequence). The CDR3 is made up of 13 amino acids. V lost 8 bases to trimming and J lost 2 bases; unmatched junction nucleotides: 9. This CDR3 is CAEGRVPAYEQYF. In nucleotides, the CDR3 is TGTGCCGAGGGGAGGGTCCCAGCCTACGAGCAGTACTTC.

V and J are TRBV4-1 and TRBJ2-3; 8 nucleotides match TRBD2. The CDR3 covers 16 residues. Losses at the gene ends were 5 bases for V and 2 bases for J; bases not matched to a gene: 9. Germline V gives CDR1 MGHRA, CDR2 YSYEKL. The CDR3 reads CASSASTSGHTDTQYF. Written as DNA, the CDR3 is TGCGCCAGCAGCGCATCCACTAGCGGACACACAGATACGCAGTATTTT.

Only a few counts were recorded for this clone. The J gene is TRBJ2-3, the V gene TRBV7-8, with D tentatively TRBD1 (5 bases). The CDR3 has 18 amino acids. Trimming removed 5 bases from V and 3 bases from J, with 24 bases in between. The germline CDR1 and CDR2 sequences are SGHVS and FQNEAQ. As DNA, the CDR3 is TGTGCCAGCAGCCCCCCCGGGCAAACAGGAGAATTTACAGATACGCAGTATTTT. Translated: CASSPPGQTGEFTDTQYF.

This CDR3 reads CASSLAFRGRTDTQYF. For the CDR3, the DNA is TGTGCCAGCAGCTTAGCCTTCCGCGGCCGCACAGATACGCAGTATTTT. The gene calls are TRBV7-2 and TRBJ2-3; D unclear. Germline CDR1 is SGHTA and CDR2 is FQGNSA. This CDR3 is 16 amino acids long. The ends were cut back, 0 bases at V and 1 base at J, with 11 bases in the middle.

In this sample, this clone turned up a few times. The chain employs TRBV30 and TRBJ2-1; 10 positions agree with TRBD2. The junction had 18 bases not matched to a gene; V was cut back by 7 bases and J by 0 bases. Per the germline V gene, CDR1 is GTSNPN and CDR2 is SVGIG (reference sequence). The CDR3 is 19 amino acids. The CDR3 region is CASTGSTGTSAPSYNEQFF. The DNA for the CDR3 is TGTGCCTCGACAGGGTCTACCGGGACTAGCGCACCCTCCTACAATGAGCAGTTCTTC.

The chain employs TRBV5-1 and TRBJ1-1, with 7 bases fitting TRBD1. J lost 4 bases, V lost 3 bases, and 9 bases had no gene match. From germline, CDR1 is SGHRS and CDR2 YFSETQ. The CDR3 totals 15 residues. Here the CDR3 DNA reads TGCGCCAGCAGCTCCAGACAGGGAGGAAGCACTGAAGCTTTCTTT. Its translation: CASSSRQGGSTEAFF.

The chain recombines TRBV7-8 with TRBJ2-5, with 8 bases matching TRBD1. The CDR3 is made up of 13 amino acids. V lost 5 bases, J lost 5 bases, and 4 bases stayed unmatched. Per the germline V gene, CDR1 is SGHVS and CDR2 is FQNEAQ. The CDR3 nucleotides are TGTGCCAGCAGCCCCGGACAGGGTGAGACCCAGTACTTC. Translation: CASSPGQGETQYF. The whole variable domain, remainder taken from reference TRBV7-8 and TRBJ2-5, is GAGVSQSPRYKVAKRGQDVALRCDPISGHVSLFWYQQALGQGPEFLTYFQNEAQLDKSGLPSDRFFAERPEGSVSTLKIQRTQQEDSAVYLCASSPGQGETQYFGPGTRLLVL.

The gene calls are TRBV28 and TRBJ1-5, with D perhaps TRBD1 (6 bases). V shed 6 bases and J shed 7 bases, with 16 bases lying between them. The CDR3 covers 14 residues. The germline gives CDR1 MDHEN, CDR2 SYDVKM. The CDR3 nucleotides read TGTGCCAGCAGGCCCGGGGGGCCAGGGCAGCCCCAGCATTTT. Translated: CASRPGGPGQPQHF.

This rearrangement joins TRBV27 to TRBJ1-1; TRBD1 matches at 8 bases. Germline lookup yields CDR1 MNHEY and CDR2 SMNVEV (reference sequence). The CDR3 loop spans 13 amino acids. Trimming cost V 3 bases and J 7 bases; bases outside gene matches: 4. The CDR3 reads CASSFTGGNEAFF. The CDR3 nucleotides are TGTGCCAGCAGTTTTACAGGGGGGAATGAAGCTTTCTTT.

DNA of the CDR3: TGTGCCAGCAGCAAAGAGGCTTTCTTT. Its protein is CASSKEAFF. This chain connects TRBV2 to TRBJ1-1; no clear D gene. The CDR3 totals 9 residues. V lost 6 bases and J lost 11, with 7 bases in between. CDR1 and CDR2 from the germline V gene are SNHLY and FYNNEI.

The gene calls are TRBV5-6 and TRBJ2-3; tentatively, D is TRBD1 (5 bases). The germline V gene has CDR1 SGHDT and CDR2 YYEEEE. This CDR3 comprises 18 residues. Trimming pared 3 bases from V and 2 bases from J, leaving 22 bases between. The CDR3 bases are TGTGCCAGCAGCTGGACAAAAGGACGGCATGAACACACAGATACGCAGTATTTT. This sequence encodes CASSWTKGRHEHTDTQYF.

This clone was recorded a few times. The chain combines TRBV10-1 with TRBJ1-4; TRBD1 aligns across 8 bases. The germline V gene has CDR1 WNHNN and CDR2 SYGVQD (reference sequence). The CDR3 runs 14 residues. With 5 bases clipped from V and 7 bases from J, the junction kept 6 bases outside the gene matches. The CDR3 reads CASSQNQGAEKLFF. CDR3 coding DNA: TGCGCCAGCAGTCAAAATCAGGGGGCTGAAAAACTGTTTTTT.

The chain joins TRBV5-4 to TRBJ2-3; D unclear. This CDR3 region has 11 residues. Looked up from germline, CDR1 is SGHNT and CDR2 is YYREEE (reference sequence). Trimming removed 3 bases from V and 5 bases from J, with 4 bases in between. The CDR3 DNA reads TGTGCCAGCAGCTCCATAGATACGCAGTATTTT. Residues: CASSSIDTQYF.